In its sample, the clone carrying this T cell receptor (beta chain) was seen a few times. Its antigen is unidentified. Using its own MiXCR run on the RT-PCR reads, TCRdb lists one record per CDR3 protein. The sample lists about 530,000 distinct CDR3 sequences, around 11% occurring once. CDR1 is SGHVS, CDR2 FQNEAQ, per germline. The length of the CDR3 is 16 residues. Trimming cost V 1 base and J 2 bases, with 15 bases left between them. This sample is drawn from a study of response to subunit inactivated influenza vaccine. Whole-study results and caveats: It was suggested by the authors that few new T cells are recruited by each seasonal influenza vaccination.

The sequence came from a man aged 45-65 years who received an inactivated influenza vaccine. The V call is TRBV7-8, the J call TRBJ2-7; a weak D match, TRBD2 (6 bases). The sequencing here drew on PBMCs from blood, taken on the day of vaccination. The CDR3 region is CASSLVGPSAAYEQYF. For the CDR3, the DNA is TGTGCCAGCAGCTTAGTCGGGCCTAGCGCCGCCTACGAGCAGTACTTC.